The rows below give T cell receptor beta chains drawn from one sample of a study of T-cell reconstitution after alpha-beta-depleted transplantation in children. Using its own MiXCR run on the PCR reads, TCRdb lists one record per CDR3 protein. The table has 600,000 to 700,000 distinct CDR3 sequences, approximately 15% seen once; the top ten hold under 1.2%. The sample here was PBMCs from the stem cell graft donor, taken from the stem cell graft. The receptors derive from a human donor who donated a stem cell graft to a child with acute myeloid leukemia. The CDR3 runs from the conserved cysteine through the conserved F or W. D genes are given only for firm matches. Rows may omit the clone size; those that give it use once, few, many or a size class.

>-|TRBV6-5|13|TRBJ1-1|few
TGTGCCAGCAGTTACTCTGCCCAAGGTGAAGCTTTCTTT
CASSYSAQGEAFF
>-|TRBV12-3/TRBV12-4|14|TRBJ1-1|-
TGTGCCAGCAGTTTTTCCGGGCTGAACACTGAAGCTTTCTTT
CASSFSGLNTEAFF
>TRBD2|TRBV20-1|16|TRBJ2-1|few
TGCAGTGCTAGAGGCCGAACTAGCGGGGGCTACAATGAGCAGTTCTTC
CSARGRTSGGYNEQFF
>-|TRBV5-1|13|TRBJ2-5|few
TGCGCCAGCAGCTTATGGGGTCTGGAGACCCAGTACTTC
CASSLWGLETQYF
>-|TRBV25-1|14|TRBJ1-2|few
TGTGCCAGCAGTGGGACGGTTCCTTTGAATGGCTACACCTTC
CASSGTVPLNGYTF
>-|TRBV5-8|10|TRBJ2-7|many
TGTGCCAGCACCCATTTCGAGCAGTACTTC
CASTHFEQYF
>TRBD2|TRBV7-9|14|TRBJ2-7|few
TGTGCCACGTCACTAGCGGGGGAATACTACGAGCAGTACTTC
CATSLAGEYYEQYF
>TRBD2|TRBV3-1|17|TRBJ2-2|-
TGTGCCAGCAGCCGGAGACTAGCGGAGAGAGACACCGGGGAGCTGTTTTTT
CASSRRLAERDTGELFF
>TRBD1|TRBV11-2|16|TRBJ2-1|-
TGTGCCAGCAGCTCCCTGGGAGAGGGGGCATCGAGTGAGCAGTTCTTC
CASSSLGEGASSEQFF
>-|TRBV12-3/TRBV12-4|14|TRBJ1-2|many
TGTGCCAGCACCCCCCGTATGGGGGAGCACGGCTACACCTTC
CASTPRMGEHGYTF
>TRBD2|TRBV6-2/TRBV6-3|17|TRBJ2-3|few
TGTGCCAGCAGTTACTCGTTACTAGCGGATAGCACAGATACGCAGTATTTT
CASSYSLLADSTDTQYF
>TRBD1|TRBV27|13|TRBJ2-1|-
TGTGCCAGCAGTTTAACACAGGGGGAGACCCAGTTCTTC
CASSLTQGETQFF
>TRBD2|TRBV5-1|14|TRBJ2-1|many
TGCGCCAGCAGCCATAGCGGGGGGGCCTATGAGCAGTTCTTC
CASSHSGGAYEQFF
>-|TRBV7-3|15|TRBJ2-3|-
TGTGCCAGCAGCAAACAGTGGGGTAGCACAGATACGCAGTATTTT
CASSKQWGSTDTQYF
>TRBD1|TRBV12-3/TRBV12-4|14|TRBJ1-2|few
TGTGCCAGCAGTCCGCAACAGGGACAGTATGGCTACACCTTC
CASSPQQGQYGYTF
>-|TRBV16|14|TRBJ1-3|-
TGTGCCAGCAGCCATGGCCAGGCTGGAAACACCATATATTTT
CASSHGQAGNTIYF
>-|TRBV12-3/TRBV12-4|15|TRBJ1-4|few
TGTGCCAGCAGTTTAATAATGGGGCGACCTGAAAAACTGTTTTTT
CASSLIMGRPEKLFF
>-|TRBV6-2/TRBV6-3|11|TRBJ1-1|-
TGTGCCAGCAGTTACCCGAGGGAAGCTTTCTTT
CASSYPREAFF
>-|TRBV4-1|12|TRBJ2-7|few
TGCGCCAGCAGCCAAGGATGGGGGCGGCGGTACTTC
CASSQGWGRRYF
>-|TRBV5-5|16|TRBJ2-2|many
TGTGCCAGCATCCTCGAAGGGGTCCCGGACACCGGGGAGCTGTTTTTT
CASILEGVPDTGELFF
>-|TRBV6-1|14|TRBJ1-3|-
TGTGCCAGCAGTGAAACAGGGTCTGGAAACACCATATATTTT
CASSETGSGNTIYF
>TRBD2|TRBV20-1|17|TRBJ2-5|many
TGCAGTGTCGGAACGGGACTAGCGGCGAGGTACCAAGAGACCCAGTACTTC
CSVGTGLAARYQETQYF
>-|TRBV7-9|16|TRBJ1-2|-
TGTGCCAGCAGCCGCGGAGCAGGGGAGGGGAACTATGGCTACACCTTC
CASSRGAGEGNYGYTF
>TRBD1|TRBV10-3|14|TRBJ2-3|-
TGTGCCACCAAGCAGGGGGCGAACACAGATACGCAGTATTTT
CATKQGANTDTQYF
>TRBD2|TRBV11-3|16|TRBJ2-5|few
TGTGCCAGCAGCTTAGGACTAGCGGGGGAGGGAGAGACCCAGTACTTC
CASSLGLAGEGETQYF
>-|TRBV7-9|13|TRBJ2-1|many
TGTGCCAGCAGCTCAGTAGGCCTACATGAGCAGTTCTTC
CASSSVGLHEQFF
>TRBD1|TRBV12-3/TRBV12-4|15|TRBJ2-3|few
TGTGCCAGCAGTTTCCTTAGGGGGCAAGGAGATACGCAGTATTTT
CASSFLRGQGDTQYF
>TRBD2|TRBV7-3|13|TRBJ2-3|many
TGTGCCAGCAGCCAACACGGGGGGGATACGCAGTATTTT
CASSQHGGDTQYF
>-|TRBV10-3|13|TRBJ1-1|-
TGTGCCATCAGTGTGGGAGGTGGCACTGAAGCTTTCTTT
CAISVGGGTEAFF
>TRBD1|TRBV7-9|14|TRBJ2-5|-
TGTGCCAGCATCGTCCGGGACAGCCAAGAGACCCAGTACTTC
CASIVRDSQETQYF
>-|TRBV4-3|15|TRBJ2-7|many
TGCGCCAGCAGCCAAGGGGCCCTCGGGGGTTACGAGCAGTACTTC
CASSQGALGGYEQYF
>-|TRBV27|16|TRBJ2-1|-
TGTGCCAGCAGTTTAATGGCGGACACCTCCTACAATGAGCAGTTCTTC
CASSLMADTSYNEQFF
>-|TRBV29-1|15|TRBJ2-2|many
TGCAGCGCCGCCACGGGGGTTTTGGACACCGGGGAGCTGTTTTTT
CSAATGVLDTGELFF
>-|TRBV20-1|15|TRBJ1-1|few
TGCAGTGCTAGAGATTTTGGGCAGGGCTCTATTGAAGCTTTCTTT
CSARDFGQGSIEAFF
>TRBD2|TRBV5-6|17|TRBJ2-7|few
TGTGCCAGCAGTTTGACTAGCGGGGGAATCCGCATCGACGAGCAGTACTTC
CASSLTSGGIRIDEQYF
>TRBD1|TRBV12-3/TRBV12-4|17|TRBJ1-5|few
TGTGCCAGCAAGCCCGACAGGGGCTCTTATAGCAATCAGCCCCAGCATTTT
CASKPDRGSYSNQPQHF
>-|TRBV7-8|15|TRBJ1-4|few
TGTGCCAGCAGCCCGAGAGGCGGGGTAGAGGAAAAACTGTTTTTT
CASSPRGGVEEKLFF
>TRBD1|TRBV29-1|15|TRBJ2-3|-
TGCAGCGTTGAGGGGACAGGGGGCAGCACAGATACGCAGTATTTT
CSVEGTGGSTDTQYF
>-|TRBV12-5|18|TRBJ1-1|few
TGTGCTAGTGGTTTGGTACTGGGAGGGGCGGAGATGAACACTGAAGCTTTCTTT
CASGLVLGGAEMNTEAFF
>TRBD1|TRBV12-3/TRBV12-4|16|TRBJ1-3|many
TGTGCCAGCAGAGGGACAGGGGGCGAAACTGGAAACACCATATATTTT
CASRGTGGETGNTIYF
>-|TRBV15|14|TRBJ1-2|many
TGTGCCACCAGCAGAGTCGGGGGGGGCTATGGCTACACCTTC
CATSRVGGGYGYTF
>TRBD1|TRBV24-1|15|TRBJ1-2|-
TGTGCCACCAGTGATCCGGGACAGAGGAACTATGGCTACACCTTC
CATSDPGQRNYGYTF
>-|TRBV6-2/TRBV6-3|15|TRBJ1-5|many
TGTGCCAGCAATTACGCCCGAGTCCGGGATCAGCCCCAGCATTTT
CASNYARVRDQPQHF
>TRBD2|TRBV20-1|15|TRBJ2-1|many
TGCAGTGCTAGAGATCCAGGGAGGGGAGGCAATGAGCAGTTCTTC
CSARDPGRGGNEQFF
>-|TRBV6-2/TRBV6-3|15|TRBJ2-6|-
TGTGCCAGCAGCCTTACGCAGGGAGGAGGCAACGTCCTGACTTTC
CASSLTQGGGNVLTF
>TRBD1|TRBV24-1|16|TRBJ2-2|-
TGTGCCACCAGTGACAATCCCAGGGGGCGCACCGGGGAGCTGTTTTTT
CATSDNPRGRTGELFF
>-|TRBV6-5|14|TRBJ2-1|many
TGTGCCAGCGTCCGGAGCGGGCCAGCAGGTGAGCAGTTCTTC
CASVRSGPAGEQFF
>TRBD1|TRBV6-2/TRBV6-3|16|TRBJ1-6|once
TGTGCCAGCAGACTACAACAGGGGGAACCTAATTCACCCCTCCACTTT
CASRLQQGEPNSPLHF
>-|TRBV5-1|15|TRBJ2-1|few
TGCGCCAGCAGGGCGGGGACAGTTCGCGGCGATGAGCAGTTCTTC
CASRAGTVRGDEQFF
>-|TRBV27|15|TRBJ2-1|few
TGTGCCAGCACCGGAGTCGGGGGCCTAGACAATGAGCAGTTCTTC
CASTGVGGLDNEQFF
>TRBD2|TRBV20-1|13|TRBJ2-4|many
TGCAGTGCCAGCCGGGGGGTGGAAAACATTCAGTACTTC
CSASRGVENIQYF
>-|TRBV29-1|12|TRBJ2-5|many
TGCAGCGAACGGCGGACGGAGGAGACCCAGTACTTC
CSERRTEETQYF
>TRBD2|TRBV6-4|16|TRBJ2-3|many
TGTGCCAGCAGTGACGGGACTAGCGGGGGGGCAGATACGCAGTATTTT
CASSDGTSGGADTQYF
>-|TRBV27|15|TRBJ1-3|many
TGTGCCAGCAGTCCCCGTCGTTCGGGGGGAAACACCATATATTTT
CASSPRRSGGNTIYF
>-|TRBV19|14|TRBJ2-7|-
TGTGCCAGTAGGAGAGGTGAGGGGCCCTACGAGCAGTACTTC
CASRRGEGPYEQYF
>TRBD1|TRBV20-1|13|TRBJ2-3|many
TGCAGTGCTGCACGGGACAGTTCACATACGCAGTATTTT
CSAARDSSHTQYF
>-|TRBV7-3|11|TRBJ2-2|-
TGTGCCAGCATCGAGACCGGGGAGCTGTTTTTT
CASIETGELFF
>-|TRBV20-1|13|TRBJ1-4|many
TGCAGTGCTCGGCCTCCCCTATCTGAAAAACTGTTTTTT
CSARPPLSEKLFF